Listed below are T cell receptor beta chains from one sample, sequenced in a study of cytomegalovirus exposure and HLA in healthy donors. Libraries were prepared by immunoSEQ multiplex PCR; TCRdb keeps only in-frame clonotypes and omits some of them. The table shows some 190,000 clones, with just under 75% occurring only once. Input material: PBMCs. These receptor sequences come from a man younger than 40 in good health and CMV-seropositive. Both conserved end residues are part of each CDR3. D genes are given only for firm matches. Size values are once, few and many counts, or a class for expanded clones, and some rows have none.

NA TRBJ2-2 TRBV18 NA TGTGCCAGCTCACCTCAAAGGCAGGGATGGAACACCGGGGAGCTGTTTTTT CASSPQRQGWNTGELFF
NA TRBJ1-2 TRBV28 NA TGTGCCAGCAGCCTGAGGAGTCTTTATGGCTACACCTTC CASSLRSLYGYTF
NA TRBJ2-7 TRBV5-1 TRBD1 TGCGCCAGCAGCTTGGGGGGGACAGCCTCCTACGAGCAGTACTTC CASSLGGTASYEQYF
NA TRBJ1-5 TRBV28 TRBD1 TGTGCCAGCAGTAAGGACAGGAGAAATCAGCCCCAGCATTTT CASSKDRRNQPQHF
few TRBJ1-1 TRBV5-8 NA TGTGCCAGCAGCTTGGGGGGGATGGGGGGGCGAACCGCAGCTTTCTTT CASSLGGMGGRTAAFF
NA TRBJ1-2 TRBV10-2 TRBD1 TGCGCCAGCAGTGACCGACAGGGGGCGTACTATGGCTACACCTTC CASSDRQGAYYGYTF
NA TRBJ2-1 TRBV4-3 NA TGCGCCAGCAGCCAAGAGGGCGGAGGTGGAGGTGAGCAGTTCTTC CASSQEGGGGGEQFF
NA TRBJ1-2 TRBV7-2 TRBD1 TGTGCCAGCAGCTTTTCAGCACAGGGGGCCAAAGGCTACACCTTC CASSFSAQGAKGYTF
NA TRBJ1-5 TRBV4-1 TRBD1 TGCGCCAGCAGCCAAGGCGTAACAGGGGGTGGCAATCAGCCCCAGCATTTT CASSQGVTGGGNQPQHF
NA TRBJ1-4 TRBV5-1 TRBD1 TGCGCCAGCAGCGGGGGACAGGTACCTAATGAAAAACTGTTTTTT CASSGGQVPNEKLFF
NA TRBJ1-4 TRBV12-5 TRBD1 TGTGCTAGTGGTTTGGTACCGGGGGACAGGGTTTTTCTAGTGGAAAAACTGTTTTTT CASGLVPGDRVFLVEKLFF
NA TRBJ2-7 TRBV6-5 NA TGTGCCAGCAGTTACTCTCATAGCGCGTACGAGCAGTACTTC CASSYSHSAYEQYF
NA TRBJ2-7 TRBV4-3 NA TGCGCCAGCAGCCAAGAAACTACAGGGAGCGACGAGCAGTACTTC CASSQETTGSDEQYF
once TRBJ2-5 TRBV2 NA TGTGCCAGCAGTGAAGGGGGCAGGGTAGAGACCCAGTACTTC CASSEGGRVETQYF
NA TRBJ2-7 TRBV6-4 TRBD2 TGTGCCAGCAGTGACCCCAGCGGGAGGGCTTCGTACGAGCAGTACTTC CASSDPSGRASYEQYF
NA TRBJ2-6 TRBV7-2 NA TGTGCCAGCAGCCCAGACTTAGCTGGGGCCAACGTCCTGACTTTC CASSPDLAGANVLTF
NA TRBJ2-1 TRBV6-5 NA TGTGCCAGCAGTTACTCGGGAGGGGGGTCCTACAATGAGCAGTTCTTC CASSYSGGGSYNEQFF
NA TRBJ1-4 TRBV28 NA TGTGCCAGCACCCGTGGGAGGCCGGTCGAAAAACTGTTTTTT CASTRGRPVEKLFF
few TRBJ2-7 TRBV5-1 NA TGCGCCAGCAGCTTGGCCCTGGAGAATAGGTACGAGCAGTACTTC CASSLALENRYEQYF
few TRBJ2-1 TRBV7-6 TRBD2 TGTGCCAGCAGCTTAGGGACTAGCGGGACTTACAATGAGCAGTTCTTC CASSLGTSGTYNEQFF
NA TRBJ1-5 TRBV18 TRBD1 TGTGCCAGCTCACCAATCCCCGGGACAGCCCCGATTTATAGCAATCAGCCCCAGCATTTT CASSPIPGTAPIYSNQPQHF
once TRBJ2-1 TRBV25-1 TRBD2 TGTGCCAGCAAGTTAGCGGGAGGCTACAATGAGCAGTTCTTC CASKLAGGYNEQFF
NA TRBJ1-1 TRBV18 NA TGTGCCAGCTCACCAAGAACAGGGATGAACACTGAAGCTTTCTTT CASSPRTGMNTEAFF
NA TRBJ2-7 TRBV4-2 TRBD2 TGTGCCAGCAGCCAAGAGGGACTAGCGGGGACTGGGGTCTACGAGCAGTACTTC CASSQEGLAGTGVYEQYF
medium-sized TRBJ1-1 TRBV13 NA TGTGCCAGCAGCCTGGACAGCCTGAACACTGAAGCTTTCTTT CASSLDSLNTEAFF
many TRBJ1-4 TRBV5-6 NA TGTGCCAGCAGCTTGGGGAGTCTCCAGGGAGGGAAACTGTTTTTT CASSLGSLQGGKLFF
NA TRBJ1-6 TRBV27 NA TGTGCCAGCAGTTTCTTAACTTATAATTCACCCCTCCACTTT CASSFLTYNSPLHF
few TRBJ2-7 TRBV7-9 NA TGTGCCAGCAGCTTAGGAAGGGGCCCAGATTACGAGCAGTACTTC CASSLGRGPDYEQYF
NA TRBJ2-5 TRBV25-1 NA TGTGCCAGCAGTGCGGACAGCCAAGAGACCCAGTACTTC CASSADSQETQYF
NA TRBJ2-3 TRBV5-1 TRBD1 TGCGCCAGCAGCCGGGACAGGGGAAACACAGATACGCAGTATTTT CASSRDRGNTDTQYF
few TRBJ2-7 TRBV7-3 NA TGTGCCACCCGAGGAGGCCGCTACGAGCAGTACTTC CATRGGRYEQYF
few TRBJ1-4 TRBV4-3 TRBD1 TGCGCCAGCAGCCAAGAAGGGGACAGGGGGCAGGTGAATGAAAAACTGTTTTTT CASSQEGDRGQVNEKLFF
NA TRBJ2-1 TRBV19 NA TGTGCCAGTAGTATCGTGGGGGGACGGAATGAGCAGTTCTTC CASSIVGGRNEQFF
NA TRBJ2-5 TRBV5-4 NA TGTGCCAGCAGCTCCCCGGGGGAGCGGACCCAGTACTTC CASSSPGERTQYF
NA TRBJ2-6 TRBV7-3 NA TGTGCCAGCAGCCGAAGGGAGGCTGGGGCCAACGTCCTGACTTTC CASSRREAGANVLTF
once TRBJ1-6 TRBV15 NA TGTGCCACCAGCAGGGATCTAGGGGGGGCTGTGGGATCACCCCTCCACTTT CATSRDLGGAVGSPLHF
NA TRBJ2-3 TRBV28 TRBD2 TGTGCCAGCAGCAGACTAGCGGGAGGGCTAAATACGCAGTATTTT CASSRLAGGLNTQYF
NA TRBJ1-6 TRBV7-2 NA TGTGCCAGCAGCTTAGTTTCGGGATCACCCCTCCACTTT CASSLVSGSPLHF
once TRBJ1-5 TRBV7-6 TRBD1 TGTGCCAGCAGCTTAGAGGACAGGGGGCAGCCCCAGCATTTT CASSLEDRGQPQHF
once TRBJ2-4 TRBV19 NA TGTGCCAGTAGTATGGGGGGGACACTAGCCAAAAACATTCAGTACTTC CASSMGGTLAKNIQYF
NA TRBJ1-2 TRBV4-2 NA TGTGCCAGCAGCCAAAGTCCGGGACACTCTAACTATGGCTACACCTTC CASSQSPGHSNYGYTF
NA TRBJ2-3 TRBV2 NA TGTGCCAGCAGCCCCGTAACGGGGGCAGATACGCAGTATTTT CASSPVTGADTQYF
NA TRBJ2-7 TRBV6-5 NA TGTGCCAGCAGTTATTCGGGTTACGGCGGGTACGAGCAGTACTTC CASSYSGYGGYEQYF
NA TRBJ2-7 TRBV6-1 NA TGTGCCAGCAGTGATGGCACCTCCTACGAGCAGTACTTC CASSDGTSYEQYF
NA TRBJ2-1 TRBV5-1 NA TGCGCCAGCAGCTTGACGGGCTACAATGAGCAGTTCTTC CASSLTGYNEQFF
NA TRBJ2-7 TRBV7-9 TRBD1 TGTGCCAGCAGCCCCAAGGCCAGGGGACAGGGGTCGGAGCAGTACTTC CASSPKARGQGSEQYF
NA TRBJ1-2 TRBV29-1 TRBD1 TGCAGCGTTGAAGTGGTGGGGACAGGGGCAAACTATGGCTACACCTTC CSVEVVGTGANYGYTF
NA TRBJ2-7 TRBV7-2 TRBD1 TGTGCCAGCAGCCGCGCCGGGACAGGGACCTACGAGCAGTACTTC CASSRAGTGTYEQYF
once TRBJ2-7 TRBV19 TRBD2 TGTGCCAGTAGTAACGGGGGCGGGGGGGATGGCTACGAGCAGTACTTC CASSNGGGGDGYEQYF
NA TRBJ1-1 TRBV30 NA TGTGCCTGGACCATTGGGGGGGCGTACACTGAAGCTTTCTTT CAWTIGGAYTEAFF
NA TRBJ2-3 TRBV27 NA TGTGCCAGCAGTTTACTCGGAGCTTCCCAAACACATACGCAGTATTTT CASSLLGASQTHTQYF
NA TRBJ2-1 TRBV18 TRBD1 TGTGCCAGCTCACCCGGGACAGGCAATGAGCAGTTCTTC CASSPGTGNEQFF
NA TRBJ1-1 TRBV5-1 NA TGCGCCAGCAGCTTGGCCGACAGTCGCGAAGCTTTCTTT CASSLADSREAFF